Below, 29 T cell receptor beta chains from the same sample are listed, as sequenced in a study of blood T cell repertoires in COVID-19. Using immunoSEQ multiplex PCR, the repertoire was profiled, and TCRdb retains in-frame clones only, with some absent. The sample includes roughly 110,000 clones, about 88% seen only once; the top ten take over 6.5%. The sample taken for sequencing was peripheral blood. The source of these receptors is a woman in her 70s who had recovered from COVID-19.

The rearrangement uses TRBV6-5 and TRBJ2-1, with 12 bases aligning to TRBD2. The CDR3 length is 16 residues. V was pared by 2 bases and J by 9 bases, with 8 bases of the junction left unmatched. Germline CDR1 is MNHEY and CDR2 is SVGAGI. This CDR3 is CASSYRLAGVLGEQFF. The CDR3 region has the DNA TGTGCCAGCAGTTACAGACTAGCGGGAGTATTGGGTGAGCAGTTCTTC.

This chain connects TRBV6-5 to TRBJ2-3, with TRBD1 identical over 9 bases. The germline V gene encodes CDR1 MNHEY and CDR2 SVGAGI. Trimming took 2 bases from V and 4 from J; bases not matched to a gene: 4. The CDR3 totals 15 residues. CDR3 loop: CASSYPGQGADTQYF. The CDR3 DNA reads TGTGCCAGCAGTTACCCGGGACAGGGAGCAGATACGCAGTATTTT.

This chain joins TRBV14 and TRBJ1-5; no clear D gene. Germline V gene lookup returns CDR1 SGHDN and CDR2 FVKESK. The CDR3 sequence is 14 residues long. V lost 1 base, J lost 0 bases, and 4 bases lay in between. CDR3: CASSQVNSNQPQHF. CDR3 nucleotides: TGTGCCAGCAGCCAAGTCAATAGCAATCAGCCCCAGCATTTT.

The gene calls are TRBV28 and TRBJ1-3, with TRBD1 as a possible D gene (6 bases). The CDR3 runs 16 residues. Trimming removed 8 bases at V and 0 bases at J, with 17 bases between. Germline V lookup: CDR1 MDHEN, CDR2 SYDVKM. The DNA for the CDR3 is TGTGCCAGCGCCCAGGCAGGGGCTCGCTCTGGAAACACCATATATTTT. Translation gives CASAQAGARSGNTIYF.

The rearrangement links TRBV16 to TRBJ1-1, with D perhaps matching TRBD1 (6 bases). V was clipped by 0 bases and J by 1 base, with 9 bases between them. The CDR3 is made up of 15 amino acids. Germline V gene lookup returns CDR1 KGHSY and CDR2 FQNENV. The CDR3 sequence is CASSQSAGANTEAFF. In DNA form, the CDR3 reads TGTGCCAGCAGCCAATCAGCAGGGGCGAACACTGAAGCTTTCTTT.

The J gene is TRBJ2-5, the V gene TRBV12-3 or TRBV12-4; D is possibly TRBD2 (5 bases). V was cut by 5 bases and J by 4 bases, with 8 bases left in between. The CDR3 covers 12 residues. The CDR3 DNA is TGTGCCAGCAGTGGGAGCCTAGAGACCCAGTACTTC. Translation: CASSGSLETQYF.

The rearrangement joins TRBV7-2 to TRBJ1-1; TRBD1 matches 8 bases. The junction had 9 bases not matched to a gene; V was cut back by 4 bases and J by 5 bases. The CDR3 consists of 15 residues. Germline CDR1 and CDR2: SGHTA and FQGNSA. The CDR3 here is CASSSRQGRETEAFF. Here the CDR3 DNA reads TGTGCCAGCAGCTCAAGACAGGGGAGAGAAACTGAAGCTTTCTTT.

The chain combines TRBV4-2 with TRBJ2-5, with 10 bases lining up with TRBD2. The CDR3 is 15 residues long. The trim removed 4 bases at V and 1 base at J, leaving 3 bases unmatched. From germline, CDR1 is LGHNA and CDR2 YNFKEQ. CDR3 region: CASSPSGSLQETQYF. The CDR3 bases are TGTGCCAGCAGCCCTAGCGGGAGCCTCCAAGAGACCCAGTACTTC.

This chain uses TRBV13 with TRBJ2-7, with D perhaps TRBD2 (6 bases). V lost 2 bases and J lost 0, with 11 bases in between. Germline V gene sequence: CDR1 PRHDT, CDR2 FYEKMQ (reference sequence). The CDR3 totals 15 residues. CDR3 amino acids: CASSLRRDNSYEQYF. CDR3 DNA: TGTGCCAGCAGCTTACGGCGGGATAACTCCTACGAGCAGTACTTC.

J is TRBJ1-1 and V is TRBV2; D might be TRBD1 (6 bases). Germline V gives CDR1 SNHLY, CDR2 FYNNEI. The CDR3 runs 13 residues. V gave up 9 bases and J gave up 7 bases, with 18 bases separating them. The CDR3 coding sequence is TGTGCCAGAGGGGGTCAGGGGCTGGGTGAAGCTTTCTTT. Translated, it gives CARGGQGLGEAFF.

The chain links TRBV2 to TRBJ2-1, with 11 bases matching TRBD1. The CDR3 covers 13 residues. Per germline, CDR1 SNHLY and CDR2 FYNNEI. V lost 11 bases to trimming and J lost 10 bases; unmatched junction nucleotides: 10. In DNA, the CDR3 is TGTGCCGGCCGGGACAGGGGGGTAACAGAGCAGTTCTTC. Translation gives CAGRDRGVTEQFF.

The chain uses TRBV28 and TRBJ2-7, with no clear D. CDR1 MDHEN and CDR2 SYDVKM come from the germline V gene. The CDR3 loop spans 14 amino acids. With 5 bases removed from V and 5 bases from J, the gap between germline ends came to 16 bases. In nucleotides, the CDR3 is TGTGCCAGCAGTCCACCGGGTACTCCCCACGAGCAGTACTTC. Its translation is CASSPPGTPHEQYF.

The chain has TRBV19 and TRBJ1-5, with 8 positions matching TRBD1. The CDR3 runs 16 residues. The germline CDR1 and CDR2 sequences are LNHDA and SQIVND (reference sequence). Trimming removed 8 bases from V and 0 bases from J; junction bases left unmatched: 9. The CDR3 bases are TGTGCCAGTGGGGGGACAGGCGTTTATAGCAATCAGCCCCAGCATTTT. It codes for CASGGTGVYSNQPQHF.

The chain combines TRBV6-6 with TRBJ2-7; TRBD1 matches 7 bases. The CDR3 totals 15 residues. Germline V gene data show CDR1 as MNHNY and CDR2 as SVGAGI (reference sequence). Trimming at V came to 7 bases and at J to 3 bases, leaving 12 bases not matched to a gene. CDR3 DNA: TGTGCCAGCAAGTCCGACAGGGTCCCCCTCTACGAGCAGTACTTC. Protein product: CASKSDRVPLYEQYF.

CDR3 in DNA: TGTGCCAGCAGCCTACGTAGCGGGAGCGATGAGCAGTTCTTC. Protein sequence: CASSLRSGSDEQFF. The V and J genes are TRBV7-2 and TRBJ2-1; 9 positions agree with TRBD2. Trimming removed 5 bases from V and 8 bases from J; junction bases left unmatched: 7. The CDR3 covers 14 residues. Germline CDR1 is SGHTA and CDR2 is FQGNSA.

This clone was seen a handful of times. The rearrangement links TRBV7-2 to TRBJ2-7, with 8 positions matching TRBD1. This CDR3 spans 15 amino acids. CDR1 is SGHTA, CDR2 FQGNSA, per germline. Losses at the gene ends were 5 bases for V and 6 bases for J; bases not matched to a gene: 12. CDR3 DNA sequence: TGTGCCAGCAGCCGCCTTGCGACAGGGGACGGCGAGCAGTACTTC. It codes for CASSRLATGDGEQYF.

The V call is TRBV28, the J call TRBJ2-7; D may be TRBD2 (6 bases). This CDR3 is built from 14 residues. Trimming shortened V by 3 bases and J by 6 bases, and 15 bases separated the two germline ends. Germline V gives CDR1 MDHEN, CDR2 SYDVKM. The CDR3 here is CASSLPGGVREQYF. As DNA, the CDR3 is TGTGCCAGCAGTTTGCCAGGAGGGGTCCGCGAGCAGTACTTC.

CDR3 protein: CASSPWAGGMNTEAFF. The CDR3 DNA follows: TGTGCCAGCTCACCGTGGGCCGGGGGTATGAACACTGAAGCTTTCTTT. The rearrangement joins TRBV18 to TRBJ1-1; D is possibly TRBD1 (5 bases). The germline V and J ends were trimmed by 3 bases and 0 bases, with 14 bases remaining between them. Per germline, CDR1 KGHSH and CDR2 LQKENI. The CDR3 has 16 amino acids.

The sample holds a few counts of this clone. The chain uses TRBV6-5 and TRBJ2-7; 9 positions agree with TRBD2. The CDR3 length is 15 residues. Germline V gives CDR1 MNHEY, CDR2 SVGAGI. Germline trimming cut 8 bases from V and 3 bases from J; bases unmatched to any gene: 11. The CDR3 sequence: CASGDKAGGRYEQYF. The CDR3 nucleotides read TGTGCCAGCGGGGATAAAGCGGGGGGACGCTACGAGCAGTACTTC.

The chain joins TRBV7-2 to TRBJ2-3; TRBD1 agrees at 9 bases. V was pared by 3 bases and J by 3 bases, with 7 bases of the junction left unmatched. CDR3 length: 16 amino acids. CDR1 SGHTA and CDR2 FQGNSA come from the germline V gene. The DNA of the CDR3 is TGTGCCAGCAGCTTTTCCGGGACAGGGCCGACAGATACGCAGTATTTT. Translating gives CASSFSGTGPTDTQYF.

This chain links TRBV9 with TRBJ1-1; D is unclear. Per germline, CDR1 SGDLS and CDR2 YYNGEE. V gave up 2 bases and J gave up 6 bases, with 14 bases separating them. This CDR3 has 14 amino acids. The CDR3 sequence: CASSVGLYPPEAFF. The CDR3 DNA reads as TGTGCCAGCAGCGTCGGACTCTACCCCCCTGAAGCTTTCTTT.

The rearrangement uses TRBV5-1 and TRBJ2-1; D not resolved. This CDR3 region has 14 residues. V shed 4 bases and J shed 9 bases, with 17 bases lying between them. Germline-derived CDR1 and CDR2 are SGHRS and YFSETQ. The DNA of the CDR3 is TGCGCCAGCAGCCCCTCCTCTAGTAACCGTGAGCAGTTCTTC. Translation gives CASSPSSSNREQFF.

In this sample, this clone turned up once. The V and J genes are TRBV3-1 (or the pseudogene TRBV3-2) and TRBJ2-3; 8 bases are shared with TRBD2. Losses at the gene ends were 6 bases for V and 4 bases for J; bases not matched to a gene: 9. The CDR3 runs 15 residues. Germline V gene lookup returns CDR1 LGHDT and CDR2 YNNKEL (reference sequence). The DNA of the CDR3 is TGTGCCAGCAGGACCCCAGCGGGAGCGCCAGATACGCAGTATTTT. Its translation: CASRTPAGAPDTQYF.

A remark on this clone: A junction end diverges from the germline sequence, so it may reflect a read error. The chain employs TRBV7-9 and TRBJ1-2; no clear D gene. This CDR3 contains 16 residues. Germline CDR1 and CDR2: SEHNR and FQNEAQ (reference sequence). CDR3 coding DNA: TGTGTCAGCAGCTTACCCTCTCTCTTTCGAGGAGCTGGCTACACCTTC. Protein product: CVSSLPSLFRGAGYTF.

The chain uses TRBV3-1 (or the pseudogene TRBV3-2) and TRBJ1-6; possibly TRBD1 for D (5 bases). This CDR3 region has 15 residues. In germline, CDR1 is LGHDT, CDR2 YNNKEL (reference sequence). V was pared by 6 bases and J by 7 bases, with 16 bases between. As DNA, the CDR3 is TGTGCCAGCAGGTCGGGGGAATGGAAGAATTCACCCCTCCACTTT. Encoded protein: CASRSGEWKNSPLHF.

CDR3 loop: CASSTSRASAAGEQYF. CDR3 DNA sequence: TGTGCCAGCAGCACAAGCAGGGCTAGCGCTGCGGGGGAGCAGTACTTC. V is TRBV4-2 and J is TRBJ2-7, with D possibly being TRBD2 (6 bases). The V end was cut by 5 bases, the J end by 7 bases, with 24 bases between. This CDR3 is built from 16 residues. Germline V CDR1 and CDR2: LGHNA, YNFKEQ.

V usage is TRBV2 and J usage is TRBJ1-5, with TRBD1 matching over 7 bases. The CDR3 extends over 14 amino acids. CDR1 is SNHLY and CDR2 is FYNNEI in the germline V gene. The junction had 6 bases not matched to a gene; V was cut back by 8 bases and J by 2 bases. The CDR3 nucleotides read TGTGCCAGCCACAGGGGCGGTCGCAATCAGCCCCAGCATTTT. Residues: CASHRGGRNQPQHF. The full variable domain, with the rest looked up from reference TRBV2 and TRBJ1-5, is EPEVTQTPSHQVTQMGQEVILRCVPISNHLYFYWYRQILGQKVEFLVSFYNNEISEKSEIFDDQFSVERPDGSNFTLKIRSTKLEDSAMYFCASHRGGRNQPQHFGDGTRLSIL.

This clone was counted many times. The J gene is TRBJ1-2, the V gene TRBV27; D is possibly TRBD1 (5 bases). Per germline, CDR1 MNHEY and CDR2 SMNVEV (reference sequence). There are 15 residues in the CDR3. Trimming left V 5 bases short and J 7 bases short, with 20 bases between. Written as DNA, the CDR3 is TGTGCCAGCAGTCCCCCCCAGGGTGTAGGTGGTGGCTACACCTTC. Translated, it gives CASSPPQGVGGGYTF.

The genes are TRBV27 and TRBJ2-7, with no clear D. The CDR3 has 13 residues. Germline assignment: CDR1 MNHEY and CDR2 SMNVEV (reference sequence). V lost 5 bases and J lost 3, with 11 bases in between. Written as DNA, the CDR3 is TGTGCCAGCAGTCCCCGACACGGCTACGAGCAGTACTTC. This gives the protein CASSPRHGYEQYF.